A single T cell receptor (beta chain) is shown here with its context. What it binds is not known. The data stem from a study of cytomegalovirus exposure and HLA in healthy donors. General study results and limits: Looking again later, the authors saw that most CMV-associated TCR beta chains seemed HLA-restricted. The study labeled more than 150 TCR beta chains cytomegalovirus-associated. A later analysis linked a missense variant in DCLRE1C to the trimming of TCR beta V and J genes. A later analysis appeared to link common viral pathogens to several of the most significant clusters.

The primer mix had 60 Vbeta and 13 Jbeta primers. The protocol was immunoSEQ multiplex PCR, while the TCRdb copy is restricted to in-frame clones and leaves out a portion. Here the sample table reports roughly 40,000 clones. The ends were cut back, 0 bases at V and 10 bases at J, with 15 bases in the middle. This CDR3 comprises 14 residues. Germline lookup yields CDR1 LNHDA and CDR2 SQIVND (reference sequence). V is TRBV19 and J is TRBJ1-2; D is uncertain. Material for sequencing was PBMCs. The clonotype comes from a man aged 25 to 40 in good health and CMV-seronegative. CDR3 sequence reads: CASSIDPLRSAYTF. CDR3 DNA sequence: TGTGCCAGTAGTATAGACCCCTTGCGGAGTGCCTACACCTTC.